The source of this T cell receptor beta chain is a study of CD8 T cells in ankylosing spondylitis. Study-level results: A motif in TCR beta, a set of about 8 highly homologous variants, appeared characteristic of ankylosing spondylitis blood. There was reportedly significant enrichment of clones that were disease-linked in matched ankylosing spondylitis synovial fluid. Some motif variants had been reported before (in reactive arthritis synovial fluid and blood). The disease-linked clones had a CD8+ phenotype and low blood frequencies.

Quantitative molecular-barcoded 5'-RACE generated the TCR beta libraries. MiXCR, applied by TCRdb to the 5' RACE reads, yields one record per CDR3 protein. The sample carries under 950,000 distinct CDR3 sequences, 15% to 20% recorded once. There are 15 residues in the CDR3. Germline CDR1 and CDR2: DFQATT and SNEGSKA (reference sequence). Losses at the gene ends were 4 bases for V and 4 bases for J; bases not matched to a gene: 9. A remark on this clonotype: The antigen is not known.

The rearrangement links TRBV20-1 to TRBJ2-3; 9 bases align to TRBD2. Sequencing used blood, either unsorted or a sorted T cell fraction (not recorded which). The source of this sequence is a male donor with ankylosing spondylitis. The CDR3 here is CSANPGTSPADTQYF. The CDR3 bases are TGCAGTGCTAACCCCGGGACTAGCCCAGCAGATACGCAGTATTTT.